The 14 T cell receptor beta chains presented below share a single source sample, sequenced in a study of T cells in Graves' hyperthyroidism and ophthalmopathy (dated by TCRdb to the late 2010s). The method was multiplex PCR. Instrument on record: Illumina HiSeq 2000. The TCR beta CDR3 regions were amplified from RNA transcripts. For the first round of RT-PCR on the TCR CDR3, the HTBI primer set was used together with the Qiagen OneStep RT-PCR kit. TCRdb reworked the public reads: Q25 trimming with fastp, MiXCR clone assembly, productive beta chains retained. Every entry covers one CDR3 protein and lists the most common genes and DNA from its rows. This sample holds fewer than 600,000 distinct CDR3 sequences; roughly 14% were observed only once. The top ten constitute less than 20% of the sample. The sequenced sample consisted of blood. Receptors were obtained from a young woman with Graves' hyperthyroidism.

This clonotype was seen at least ten times. The chain recombines TRBV2 with TRBJ1-5; the D is unclear. Germline loops: CDR1 SNHLY, CDR2 FYNNEI. Trimming stripped 4 bases from V and 2 bases from J, with 9 bases between. The CDR3 loop spans 14 amino acids. This chain's CDR3 is CASSARSGNQPQHF. In nucleotides, the CDR3 is TGTGCCAGCAGTGCGCGATCGGGCAATCAGCCCCAGCATTTT.

The chain has TRBV19 and TRBJ2-1; 13 bases line up with TRBD2. V dropped 5 bases and J dropped 6; count of bases not matched to a gene: 7. In germline, CDR1 is LNHDA, CDR2 SQIVND (reference sequence). The length of the CDR3 is 16 residues. This chain's CDR3 is CASSARTSGSPNEQFF. The DNA of the CDR3 is TGTGCCAGTAGTGCGCGGACTAGCGGGAGCCCCAATGAGCAGTTCTTC.

In its sample, this clonotype was seen many times. This chain links TRBV11-2 with TRBJ1-2; no clear D. The CDR3 length is 13 residues. Germline lookup yields CDR1 SGHAT and CDR2 FQNNGV. V gave up 5 bases and J gave up 8 bases, with 15 bases separating them. As DNA, the CDR3 is TGTGCCAGCAGCCCGACGGGTGTAAGAGGCTACACCTTC. Translating it yields CASSPTGVRGYTF.

This clonotype has at least ten counts. The chain uses TRBV19 and TRBJ1-2; TRBD1 aligns across 7 bases. With V trimmed by 11 bases and J by 2 bases, 8 bases remained unmatched. This CDR3 region has 13 residues. CDR1 is LNHDA, CDR2 SQIVND, per germline (reference sequence). CDR3 region: CACSDRRNYGYTF. The CDR3 DNA is TGTGCCTGCTCGGACAGGCGCAACTATGGCTACACCTTC.

This clonotype was detected ten times or more. The genes are TRBV27 and TRBJ2-7; no definite D call. The CDR3 loop spans 12 amino acids. Trimming took 6 bases from V and 0 from J, leaving 6 bases between them. Germline CDR1 is MNHEY and CDR2 is SMNVEV (reference sequence). CDR3 region: CASRGSSYEQYV. CDR3 coding DNA: TGTGCCAGCAGGGGAAGCTCCTACGAGCAGTACGTC.

This clonotype has only a few counts. The genes are TRBV12-3 or TRBV12-4 and TRBJ2-7; 10 bases fit TRBD2. The CDR3 sequence is 15 residues long. With 3 bases clipped from V and 6 bases from J, the junction kept 8 bases outside the gene matches. CDR3 sequence reads: CASSFQAAGGFEQYF. In DNA, the CDR3 is TGTGCCAGCAGTTTTCAAGCAGCGGGAGGGTTCGAGCAGTACTTC.

This clonotype was observed at least ten times. V is TRBV6-2 or TRBV6-3 and J is TRBJ2-1, with TRBD2 matching 9 bases. Per the germline V gene, CDR1 is MNHEY and CDR2 is SVGEGT. After removal of 7 bases from V and 7 bases from J, the junction contained 11 bases not matched to a gene. This CDR3 has 15 residues. The CDR3 loop reads CASTPAGGPENEQFF. The CDR3 nucleotides read TGTGCCAGCACACCGGCGGGAGGGCCTGAGAATGAGCAGTTCTTC.

This clonotype has at least ten counts. The rearrangement uses TRBV12-3 or TRBV12-4 and TRBJ2-3; TRBD2 matches at 13 bases. This CDR3 contains 17 residues. With V trimmed by 8 bases and J by 3 bases, 11 bases remained unmatched. CDR3 in amino acids: CASLLLAGGPRTDTQYF. Written as DNA, the CDR3 is TGTGCCAGCCTCCTACTAGCGGGAGGGCCGAGAACAGATACGCAGTATTTT.

Details on this clonotype: This may stem from a read error, because a much larger clone lies one nucleotide away. The chain employs TRBV30 and TRBJ2-7; D ambiguous. The CDR3 consists of 12 residues. V was clipped by 1 base and J by 10 bases, with 14 bases between them. The germline V gene has CDR1 GTSNPN and CDR2 SVGIG (reference sequence). CDR3 amino acids: CAWSDPPGDQYF. The CDR3 coding sequence is TGTGCCTGGAGTGACCCCCCTGGCGATCAGTACTTC.

The chain is built from TRBV11-2 and TRBJ2-7, with 10 nucleotides matching TRBD1. Germline trimming cut 5 bases from V and 9 bases from J; bases unmatched to any gene: 13. This CDR3 has 15 amino acids. From germline, CDR1 is SGHAT and CDR2 FQNNGV. CDR3 in amino acids: CASSARDRGPWGQYF. The CDR3 bases are TGTGCCAGCAGCGCCCGGGACAGGGGCCCCTGGGGGCAGTACTTC.

This clonotype occurred many times. The V call is TRBV27, the J call TRBJ2-3; 8 bases map to TRBD2. V shed 5 bases and J 6 bases; nucleotides not matched to a gene: 13. This CDR3 is built from 16 residues. CDR1 is MNHEY, CDR2 SMNVEV, per germline (reference sequence). CDR3 sequence reads: CASSPRDPGGGDTQYF. The DNA for the CDR3 is TGTGCCAGCAGTCCCCGTGATCCCGGCGGGGGGGATACGCAGTATTTT.

This clonotype was seen only a few times. The gene calls are TRBV4-1 and TRBJ1-5; 12 positions agree with TRBD1. Per germline, CDR1 MGHRA and CDR2 YSYEKL. CDR3 length: 18 residues. V was pared by 4 bases and J by 0 bases, with 7 bases of the junction left unmatched. DNA of the CDR3: TGCGCCAGCAGCCTGACCGGGACAGGGGGCTATAGCAATCAGCCCCAGCATTTT. This translates into CASSLTGTGGYSNQPQHF.

This clonotype occurred many times. The gene calls are TRBV24-1 and TRBJ2-3; TRBD1 agrees at 10 bases. V shed 4 bases, J shed 6 bases, and the junction held 6 bases outside the gene matches. The CDR3 spans 15 residues. CDR1 and CDR2 (germline): KGHDR, SFDVKD. The CDR3 here is CATSDNGQGGDTQYF. The CDR3 bases are TGTGCCACCAGTGACAACGGACAGGGGGGTGATACGCAGTATTTT.

V is TRBV29-1 and J is TRBJ2-7; D might be TRBD1 or TRBD2, each matching 5 bases. Trimming left V 1 base short and J 3 bases short, with 16 bases between. Germline CDR1 is SQVTM and CDR2 is ANQGSEA. The CDR3 length is 15 residues. The CDR3 sequence: CSVEASGPRVYEQYF. The CDR3 bases are TGCAGCGTTGAAGCCTCGGGACCCCGAGTCTACGAGCAGTACTTC.